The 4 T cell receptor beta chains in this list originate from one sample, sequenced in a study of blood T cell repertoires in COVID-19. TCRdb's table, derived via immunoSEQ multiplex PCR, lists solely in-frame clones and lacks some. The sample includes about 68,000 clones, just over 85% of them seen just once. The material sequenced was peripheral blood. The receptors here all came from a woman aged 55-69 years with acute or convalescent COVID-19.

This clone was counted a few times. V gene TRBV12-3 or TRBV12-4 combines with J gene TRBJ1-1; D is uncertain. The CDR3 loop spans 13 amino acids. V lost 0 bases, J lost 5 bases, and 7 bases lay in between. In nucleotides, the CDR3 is TGTGCCAGCAGTTTAGCGCGGGGAACTGAAGCTTTCTTT. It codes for CASSLARGTEAFF.

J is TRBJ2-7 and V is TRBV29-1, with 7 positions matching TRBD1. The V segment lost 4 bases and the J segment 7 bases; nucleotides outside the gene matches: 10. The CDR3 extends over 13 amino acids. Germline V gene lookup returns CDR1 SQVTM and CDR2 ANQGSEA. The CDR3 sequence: CSVAPTGMGEQYF. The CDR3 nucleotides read TGCAGCGTTGCTCCGACAGGGATGGGGGAGCAGTACTTC.

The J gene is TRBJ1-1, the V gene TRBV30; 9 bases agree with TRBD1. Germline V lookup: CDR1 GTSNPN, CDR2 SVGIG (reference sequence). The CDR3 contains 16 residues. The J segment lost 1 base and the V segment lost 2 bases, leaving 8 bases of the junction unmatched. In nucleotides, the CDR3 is TGTGCCTGGAGTTCAAAGGGACAGGGTTCGAACACTGAAGCTTTCTTT. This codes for CAWSSKGQGSNTEAFF. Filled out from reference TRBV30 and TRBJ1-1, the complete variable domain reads SQTIHQWPATLVQPVGSPLSLECTVEGTSNPNLYWYRQAAGRGLQLLFYSVGIGQISSEVPQNLSASRPQDRQFILSSKKLLLSDSGFYLCAWSSKGQGSNTEAFFGQGTRLTVV.

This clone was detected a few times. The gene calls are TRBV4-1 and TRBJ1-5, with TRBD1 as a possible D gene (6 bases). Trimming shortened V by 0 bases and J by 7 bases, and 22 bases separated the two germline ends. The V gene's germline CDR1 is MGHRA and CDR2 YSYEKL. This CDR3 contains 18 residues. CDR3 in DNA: TGCGCCAGCAGCCAAGAAGTTTTTTCGACGCGGCAGGGGCAGCCCCAGCATTTT. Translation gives CASSQEVFSTRQGQPQHF.